Listed below are T cell receptor beta chains from one sample, sequenced in a study of cytomegalovirus exposure and HLA in healthy donors. Data came from immunoSEQ multiplex PCR; TCRdb stores just in-frame clones and leaves some out. The repertoire holds 210,000 or so clones, with almost 85% as singletons. The specimen was PBMCs. These receptor sequences come from a woman in her thirties or forties in good health and CMV-seronegative. The CDR3 runs from the conserved cysteine through the conserved F or W. D genes are given only for firm matches. Only some rows state a clone size, as once, few, many or a class for expanded clones.

j_gene,d_gene,abundance,v_gene,CDR3nt,CDR3aa
TRBJ2-7,.,.,TRBV11-1,TGTGCCAGCAGCTTTCCCGGACAGTTCGACGAGCAGTACTTC,CASSFPGQFDEQYF
TRBJ2-5,.,.,TRBV5-6,TGTGCCAGCAGCTTGCTCCCCTCGCGAGAGACCCAGTACTTC,CASSLLPSRETQYF
TRBJ2-1,.,.,TRBV11-3,TGTGCCAGCAGCTTAGGTAGCCTCAATGAGCAGTTCTTC,CASSLGSLNEQFF
TRBJ1-2,TRBD1,.,TRBV7-6,TGTGCCAGCAGCTTAAGGGGGGGACAGGACGCACTCGGCTACACCTTC,CASSLRGGQDALGYTF
TRBJ1-2,.,few,TRBV6-1,TGTGCCAGCAAAGAGGGACATCGCTATGGCTACACCTTC,CASKEGHRYGYTF
TRBJ2-1,.,.,TRBV5-1,TGCGCCAGCAGTTGGGGCAGAGAGTACAATGAGCAGTTCTTC,CASSWGREYNEQFF
TRBJ2-2,TRBD2,.,TRBV7-3,TGTGCCAGCAGCCTTCTCGCGGGGGGCAACACCGGGGAGCTGTTTTTT,CASSLLAGGNTGELFF
TRBJ2-2,TRBD1,.,TRBV7-7,TGTGCTAGCAGCTTAGAACAGGGGTCCGGGGAGCTGTTTTTT,CASSLEQGSGELFF
TRBJ2-2,TRBD1,few,TRBV5-1,TGCGCCAGCAGCTTGGCCGGGACAGTCGGGGAGCTGTTTTTT,CASSLAGTVGELFF
TRBJ2-3,TRBD2,.,TRBV7-9,TGTGCCAGCAGACGGGGACTAGCGGGGGCAGATACGCAGTATTTT,CASRRGLAGADTQYF
TRBJ2-7,.,.,TRBV30,TGTGCCTGGAGTGTACGGGTCTACGAGCAGTACTTC,CAWSVRVYEQYF
TRBJ2-1,TRBD2,once,TRBV7-3,TGTGCCAGCAGCCCTCGCGGTAGCGGGGGCTACAATGAGCAGTTCTTC,CASSPRGSGGYNEQFF
TRBJ1-2,TRBD1,.,TRBV6-1,TGTGCCAGCAGTGAAGGGAGGACAGGGGGCTATGGCTACACCTTC,CASSEGRTGGYGYTF
TRBJ2-7,.,.,TRBV11-3,TGTGCCAGCAGCTTAGGTCAGATGGCCTACGAGCAGTACTTC,CASSLGQMAYEQYF
TRBJ2-7,.,.,TRBV7-7,TGTGCTAGCAGCTTAGGGCCAGGGGACGAGCAGTACTTC,CASSLGPGDEQYF
TRBJ1-1,TRBD1,once,TRBV7-9,TGTTCCAGCAGCGACAGACAGGGTCACACTGAAGCTTTCTTT,CSSSDRQGHTEAFF
TRBJ1-1,.,.,TRBV30,TGTGCCTGGACCCGTCACACTGAAGCTTTCTTT,CAWTRHTEAFF
TRBJ2-7,.,few,TRBV7-2,TGTGCCAGCAGCCCTAGGGGCCACGAGCAGTACTTC,CASSPRGHEQYF
TRBJ1-6,.,.,TRBV29-1,TGCAGCGTTGGACTTAAGACTCTCCACTTT,CSVGLKTLHF
TRBJ1-2,TRBD1,.,TRBV18,TGTGCCAGCTCACCATTATCGGGACAGGGAAACTATGGCTACACCTTC,CASSPLSGQGNYGYTF
TRBJ2-5,.,.,TRBV7-2,TGTGCCAGCAGTTACGGGAACCACCAAGAGACCCAGTACTTC,CASSYGNHQETQYF
TRBJ2-6,.,few,TRBV15,TGTGCCACCAGCAGAGGAGGGTCCGGGGCCAACGTCCTGACTTTC,CATSRGGSGANVLTF
TRBJ1-2,TRBD1,.,TRBV30,TGTGCCTGGAGTGCGACAGGGGGGAAGGGCTACACCTTC,CAWSATGGKGYTF